This is a list of T cell receptor beta chains from one sample in a study of cytomegalovirus exposure and HLA in healthy donors. TCRdb's table, derived via immunoSEQ multiplex PCR, lists solely in-frame clones and lacks some. The data hold around 40,000 clones, with 60% to 75% observed a single time. Sequenced material: PBMCs. Source of these receptors: a man aged 40-49 years in good health and CMV-seronegative. Both conserved end residues are part of each CDR3. The order of the fields is clone size, D gene, J gene, V gene, CDR3 protein, CDR3 DNA. The D gene is left open where the match is weak. Only part of the rows carry a size: once, few, many, or a class if the clone is expanded.

>NA|NA|TRBJ1-2|TRBV7-9
CASSLAYGYTF
TGTGCCAGCAGCTTGGCCTATGGCTACACCTTC
>NA|TRBD1|TRBJ1-5|TRBV28
CASSSTGLSNQPQHF
TGTGCCAGCAGTTCGACAGGGCTGAGCAATCAGCCCCAGCATTTT
>NA|NA|TRBJ2-7|TRBV14
CASSRDTSYEQYF
TGTGCCAGCAGCCGGGACACCTCCTACGAGCAGTACTTC
>NA|TRBD1|TRBJ1-1|TRBV7-6
CASSQQGSNTEAFF
TGTGCCAGCAGCCAACAGGGGAGCAACACTGAAGCTTTCTTT
>NA|NA|TRBJ2-4|TRBV2
CASSDRGPLKNIQYF
TGTGCCAGCAGTGACAGGGGACCCCTAAAAAACATTCAGTACTTC
>NA|NA|TRBJ1-2|TRBV30
CAWTTPGGGYTF
TGTGCCTGGACCACCCCGGGGGGTGGCTACACCTTC
>NA|TRBD1|TRBJ2-3|TRBV7-8
CASSFPRGQTDTQYF
TGTGCCAGCAGCTTCCCCAGGGGGCAGACAGATACGCAGTATTTT
>NA|NA|TRBJ2-1|TRBV5-6
CASSLTGHNEQFF
TGTGCCAGCAGCTTGACTGGGCACAATGAGCAGTTCTTC
>NA|TRBD1|TRBJ2-1|TRBV7-2
CASSKDRGGEQFF
TGTGCCAGCAGCAAGGACAGGGGGGGCGAGCAGTTCTTC
>NA|NA|TRBJ1-4|TRBV6-5
CASSRPGTNEKLFF
TGTGCCAGCAGCCGGCCCGGGACTAATGAAAAACTGTTTTTT
>few|NA|TRBJ2-7|TRBV9
CASSPRSWGGLDEQYF
TGTGCCAGCAGCCCTCGTTCATGGGGGGGGCTGGACGAGCAGTACTTC